Shown below are 8 T cell receptor beta chains from a single sample sequenced in a study of shared T cell receptors in the human thymus. Measured with immunoSEQ multiplex PCR; TCRdb has only the in-frame clones, and not every one. The data show 600,000 to 900,000 clones, with 70% to 90% seen just once and more than 0.01% held by the top ten. This sample also belongs to another study, concerning human thymus T cells.

Sequencing was carried out using thymocytes. Receptors were obtained from a girl younger than two with a congenital heart defect.

This sequence joins TRBV6-1 and TRBJ1-1; perhaps TRBD1 as D (6 bases). The germline V gene encodes CDR1 MNHNS and CDR2 SASEGT. CDR3 size: 15 residues. Trimming took off 2 bases at V and 6 bases at J, with 16 bases between the two ends. The CDR3 sequence: CASSEKDQGGAEAFF. CDR3 coding DNA: TGTGCCAGCAGTGAAAAGGACCAAGGGGGGGCTGAAGCTTTCTTT.

Only one count was recorded for this clone. CDR3 coding DNA: TGCGCCAGCAGCTCGGGACAGGGTTCCTACGAGCAGTACTTC. Protein: CASSSGQGSYEQYF. This chain connects TRBV5-1 to TRBJ2-7; TRBD1 matches at 9 bases. CDR3 length: 14 amino acids. The V gene end was trimmed by 3 bases and the J gene end by 1 base; junction bases not matched to a gene: 2. CDR1 and CDR2 (germline): SGHRS, YFSETQ.

This clone was seen a few times. The V gene is TRBV19, the J gene TRBJ1-1; no reliable D call. This CDR3 contains 13 residues. Germline CDR1 reads LNHDA; CDR2 reads SQIVND (reference sequence). Trimming left V 4 bases short and J 0 bases short, with 6 bases between. The CDR3: CASSKRLNTEAFF. In nucleotides, the CDR3 is TGTGCCAGTAGTAAGAGGTTGAACACTGAAGCTTTCTTT.

J is TRBJ1-6 and V is TRBV19, with 7 bases aligning to TRBD1. The CDR3 spans 15 residues. Germline lookup yields CDR1 LNHDA and CDR2 SQIVND (reference sequence). V trimming: 5 bases; J trimming: 7 bases; junction bases outside the gene matches: 8. CDR3 bases: TGTGCCAGTAGTGACAGGGCGGATAAAAATTCACCCCTCCACTTT. Translated, it gives CASSDRADKNSPLHF.

This clone was counted once. J is TRBJ1-2 and V is TRBV7-2, with 9 bases aligning to TRBD1. CDR1 is SGHTA, CDR2 FQGNSA, per germline. The CDR3 covers 14 residues. Unmatched junction bases numbered 3, after V lost 3 bases and J lost 4 bases. The CDR3 DNA reads as TGTGCCAGCAGCTTCCGACAGGGGGGCTATGGCTACACCTTC. This gives the protein CASSFRQGGYGYTF.

For this clone: Distinct nucleotide sequences in the sample also encode this CDR3. The gene calls are TRBV20-1 and TRBJ2-7; no clear D. Trimming cost V 1 base and J 3 bases, with 4 bases left between them. Germline CDR1 and CDR2: DFQATT and SNEGSKA (reference sequence). The length of the CDR3 is 11 residues. The DNA for the CDR3 is TGCAGTGCTAGAGGCAGCTACGAGCAGTACTTC. The encoded protein is CSARGSYEQYF.

The chain combines TRBV5-5 with TRBJ1-6; TRBD1 matches at 8 bases. This CDR3 comprises 15 residues. Losses at the gene ends were 4 bases for V and 4 bases for J; bases not matched to a gene: 4. Germline assignment: CDR1 SGHKS and CDR2 YYEKEE (reference sequence). CDR3 amino acids: CASSPRTGYNSPLHF. The CDR3 DNA sequence: TGTGCCAGCAGCCCCCGGACAGGGTATAATTCACCCCTCCACTTT.

The chain carries TRBV13 and TRBJ1-2, with D possibly being TRBD1 (5 bases). Deletions cut 3 bases from V and 4 bases from J, with 15 bases between. The CDR3 covers 15 residues. Germline-derived CDR1 and CDR2 are PRHDT and FYEKMQ (reference sequence). CDR3 residues: CASSLGQESPYGYTF. The CDR3 coding sequence is TGTGCCAGCAGCTTGGGGCAGGAATCCCCCTATGGCTACACCTTC.